A single sample is the source of the 12 T cell receptor beta chains below, sequenced in a study of cytomegalovirus exposure and HLA in healthy donors. Assay: immunoSEQ multiplex PCR; the TCRdb copy retains only in-frame clones and omits some. The sample yields roughly 70,000 clones, 96% seen once. Sequencing was performed on PBMCs. The receptors were sampled from a man between 18 and 29 years old in good health and CMV-seronegative.

This sequence joins TRBV4-1 and TRBJ2-1; a possible D gene is TRBD2 (5 bases). The CDR3 extends over 16 amino acids. The germline CDR1 and CDR2 sequences are MGHRA and YSYEKL. Trimming removed 4 bases from V and 0 bases from J, with 13 bases in between. This chain's CDR3 is CASSLLTRSSYNEQFF. The DNA of the CDR3 is TGCGCCAGCAGCCTCCTTACTAGGAGCTCCTACAATGAGCAGTTCTTC.

This chain joins TRBV19 and TRBJ2-1, with a possible D match to TRBD2 (6 bases). V shed 1 base and J shed 10 bases, with 8 bases lying between them. CDR1 LNHDA and CDR2 SQIVND come from the germline V gene (reference sequence). The CDR3 is 12 residues long. The CDR3 DNA reads TGTGCCAGTAGTATAGCGGCGGGAGAGCAGTTCTTC. Protein product: CASSIAAGEQFF. Combining the CDR3 with reference TRBV19 and TRBJ2-1 gives the whole variable domain DGGITQSPKYLFRKEGQNVTLSCEQNLNHDAMYWYRQDPGQGLRLIYYSQIVNDFQKGDIAEGYSVSREKKESFPLTVTSAQKNPTAFYLCASSIAAGEQFFGPGTRLTVL.

The rearrangement links TRBV10-3 to TRBJ1-6, with D uncertain. Germline loops: CDR1 ENHRY, CDR2 SYGVKD. The CDR3 has 14 residues. Trimming left V 8 bases short and J 7 bases short, with 15 bases between. The CDR3 DNA reads as TGTGCCATCTCCCCGACAACTTCAAATTCACCCCTCCACTTT. This encodes CAISPTTSNSPLHF.

The V gene is TRBV30, the J gene TRBJ1-3, with a tentative D call TRBD1 (5 bases). The V gene's germline CDR1 is GTSNPN and CDR2 SVGIG (reference sequence). The CDR3 has 14 residues. V was shortened by 8 bases and J by 0 bases, with 14 bases between the two germline ends. CDR3 sequence reads: CARGGGSSGNTIYF. The CDR3 region has the DNA TGTGCCCGGGGGGGAGGTTCCTCTGGAAACACCATATATTTT. Variable domain in full (rest from reference TRBV30 and TRBJ1-3): SQTIHQWPATLVQPVGSPLSLECTVEGTSNPNLYWYRQAAGRGLQLLFYSVGIGQISSEVPQNLSASRPQDRQFILSSKKLLLSDSGFYLCARGGGSSGNTIYFGEGSWLTVV.

The rearrangement links TRBV15 to TRBJ2-2, with 13 nucleotides matching TRBD2. Germline-derived CDR1 and CDR2 are LNHNV and YYDKDF (reference sequence). The CDR3 length is 17 residues. The chain's CDR3 is CVAATRTSGSHTGELFF. In nucleotides, the CDR3 is TGTGTGGCTGCAACAAGGACTAGCGGGAGCCACACCGGGGAGCTGTTTTTT.

This clone was picked up one time. V and J are TRBV6-6 and TRBJ1-4; 8 bases align to TRBD1. V lost 2 bases and J lost 3; bases outside the gene matches: 2. There are 15 residues in the CDR3. The germline gives CDR1 MNHNY, CDR2 SVGAGI (reference sequence). The CDR3 coding sequence is TGTGCCAGCAGTTACCTGGACAGGGCTAATGAAAAACTGTTTTTT. Translated: CASSYLDRANEKLFF.

The V and J genes are TRBV6-1 and TRBJ2-1; 13 bases agree with TRBD2. V dropped 7 bases and J dropped 7; count of bases not matched to a gene: 7. Germline loops: CDR1 MNHNS, CDR2 SASEGT. The CDR3 covers 15 residues. CDR3 DNA: TGTGCCAGCAACCTACTAGCGGGAGGGAGGAATGAGCAGTTCTTC. This translates into CASNLLAGGRNEQFF.

Turning to this clone: The junction shows a germline mismatch at one end, possibly a read error. V is TRBV7-9 and J is TRBJ2-4; TRBD1 matches at 9 bases. This CDR3 is built from 15 residues. Germline CDR1 is SEHNR and CDR2 is FQNEAQ (reference sequence). The CDR3 coding sequence is TGTGCCAGCAGGTCCGGACAGGGGCGAAAAAGCATTCAGTACTTC. This sequence encodes CASRSGQGRKSIQYF.

CDR3 DNA sequence: TGTGCCAGCAGCATCCCGGGACAGCCCCTTGACTATGGCTACACCTTC. This sequence encodes CASSIPGQPLDYGYTF. The V call is TRBV5-8, the J call TRBJ1-2; 7 positions match TRBD1. Germline V gives CDR1 SGHTS, CDR2 YDEGEE. The V gene end was trimmed by 4 bases and the J gene end by 3 bases; junction bases not matched to a gene: 12. The CDR3 has 16 residues.

This rearrangement joins TRBV11-2 to TRBJ2-7; D might be TRBD2 (6 bases). V gave up 2 bases and J gave up 3 bases, with 20 bases separating them. Germline assignment: CDR1 SGHAT and CDR2 FQNNGV. The CDR3 has 17 amino acids. CDR3 nucleotide sequence: TGTGCCAGCAGCTTATCTATTGGCTCGGGGACTCTCTACGAGCAGTACTTC. It yields the protein CASSLSIGSGTLYEQYF.

The chain is built from TRBV30 and TRBJ2-7, with D possibly matching TRBD1 (5 bases). From germline, CDR1 is GTSNPN and CDR2 SVGIG (reference sequence). The ends were cut back, 5 bases at V and 4 bases at J, with 12 bases in the middle. The CDR3 sequence is 12 residues long. As DNA, the CDR3 is TGTGCCTGGGGGGCCGAAGTATACGAGCAGTACTTC. Translated, it gives CAWGAEVYEQYF.

V is TRBV9 and J is TRBJ1-2, with 9 bases aligning to TRBD1. After removal of 2 bases from V and 6 bases from J, the junction contained 8 bases not matched to a gene. Germline V gene sequence: CDR1 SGDLS, CDR2 YYNGEE. The CDR3 runs 15 residues. The DNA for the CDR3 is TGTGCCAGCAGCGTTTTGCCGGACAGGGGTCATGGCTACACCTTC. Encoded protein: CASSVLPDRGHGYTF. Full variable domain (outside the CDR3, taken from reference TRBV9 and TRBJ1-2): DSGVTQTPKHLITATGQRVTLRCSPRSGDLSVYWYQQSLDQGLQFLIQYYNGEERAKGNILERFSAQQFPDLHSELNLSSLELGDSALYFCASSVLPDRGHGYTFGSGTRLTVV.